Presented here are 6 T cell receptor beta chains from one specimen sequenced in a study of blood T cell repertoires in COVID-19. The method was immunoSEQ multiplex PCR; TCRdb's version includes in-frame clones alone and lacks a portion of them. The data contain 150,000 to 200,000 clones, 80% to 85% of them singletons. The specimen sequenced was peripheral blood. The source of these receptors is a woman older than 75 with COVID-19, enrolled during active disease.

The rearrangement links TRBV24-1 to TRBJ2-5; 7 bases are shared with TRBD1. The J segment lost 0 bases and the V segment lost 5 bases, leaving 8 bases of the junction unmatched. Per the germline V gene, CDR1 is KGHDR and CDR2 is SFDVKD. The CDR3 contains 16 residues. The CDR3 is CATSVGETGHQETQYF. CDR3 coding DNA: TGTGCCACCAGTGTGGGAGAGACAGGGCACCAAGAGACCCAGTACTTC.

The DNA of the CDR3 is TGTGCCATCATGAGACAGGGGGACACTGAAGCTTTCTTT. Translated: CAIMRQGDTEAFF. The V call is TRBV10-3, the J call TRBJ1-1, with 9 nucleotides matching TRBD1. V trimming: 7 bases; J trimming: 3 bases; junction bases outside the gene matches: 3. Germline loops: CDR1 ENHRY, CDR2 SYGVKD. The CDR3 loop spans 13 amino acids.

The rearrangement links TRBV3-1 (or the pseudogene TRBV3-2) to TRBJ2-5; possibly TRBD1 for D (6 bases). CDR3 size: 14 residues. Germline CDR1 is LGHDT and CDR2 is YNNKEL (reference sequence). Trimming took off 2 bases at V and 4 bases at J, with 11 bases between the two ends. The CDR3: CASSQNRAGETQYF. In nucleotides, the CDR3 is TGTGCCAGCAGCCAAAACAGGGCTGGAGAGACCCAGTACTTC.

This clone was observed a handful of times. This rearrangement joins TRBV11-2 to TRBJ1-3; TRBD1 matches at 7 bases. CDR1 and CDR2 from the germline V gene are SGHAT and FQNNGV. The CDR3 spans 14 residues. With 4 bases clipped from V and 4 bases from J, the junction kept 4 bases outside the gene matches. Here the CDR3 DNA reads TGTGCCAGCAGCTCCCGGGACAGAGGAAACACCATATATTTT. Translation: CASSSRDRGNTIYF.

The chain joins TRBV29-1 to TRBJ1-2; 8 bases align to TRBD1. From germline, CDR1 is SQVTM and CDR2 ANQGSEA. V shed 1 base and J 4 bases; nucleotides not matched to a gene: 5. The length of the CDR3 is 14 residues. The CDR3 DNA follows: TGCAGCGTTGAAGGTGACAGGGGCGGCTATGGCTACACCTTC. Its translation is CSVEGDRGGYGYTF.

The chain links TRBV18 to TRBJ2-7, with D possibly matching TRBD1 (6 bases). Germline V CDR1 and CDR2: KGHSH, LQKENI. The CDR3 length is 12 residues. The ends were cut back, 2 bases at V and 7 bases at J, with 9 bases in the middle. CDR3 sequence: CASSPGGEEQYF. DNA for the CDR3: TGTGCCAGCTCACCAGGGGGCGAGGAGCAGTACTTC.